These T cell receptor beta chains were read from a single sample in a study of beta chain features in type 1 diabetes. TCRdb's copy holds only in-frame clones and misses some; the assay was immunoSEQ multiplex PCR. The profile covers about 650,000 clones, with approximately 13% appearing a single time and more than 0.095% taken by the ten largest. Sequenced input: naive CD4+ T cells from blood. These receptor sequences come from a man aged 25-40 years with type 1 diabetes. Each CDR3 is given with its conserved first and last residue. A D gene is named only where the DNA matches it firmly.

TRBD2	TRBJ2-1	TRBV5-1	CASSPGLAGDEQFF
TRBD1	TRBJ2-7	TRBV4-1	CASSQGPPGQAYEQYF
TRBD2	TRBJ2-1	TRBV19	CASSIRLAGTYNEQFF
-	TRBJ2-3	TRBV7-9	CASSPTTVTDTQYF
-	TRBJ1-5	TRBV6-6	CASLSGAVAGNQPQHF
-	TRBJ1-1	TRBV27	CASSFEGYGTEAFF
-	TRBJ2-6	TRBV5-6	CASSLFTAGLAGANVLTF
-	TRBJ1-5	TRBV4-3	CASSPQNSNQPQHF
TRBD1	TRBJ2-7	TRBV18	CASLAQGANEQYF
-	TRBJ2-1	TRBV29-1	CSGTGGLGGNEQFF
TRBD2	TRBJ2-1	TRBV12-5	CASGLRSGGASNLPPNEQFF
-	TRBJ1-2	TRBV30	CAWSALYKGGYTF
TRBD1	TRBJ2-5	TRBV18	CASSPQGVPQTQYF
-	TRBJ1-2	TRBV2	CASSVQAIYGYTF
TRBD1	TRBJ2-4	TRBV25-1	CASSDRDRLAF
-	TRBJ2-7	TRBV4-2	CASSLGRGKSYEQYF
-	TRBJ2-1	TRBV9	CASSPGQFSYNEQFF
-	TRBJ1-2	TRBV7-3	CASSLTGQNYGYTF
-	TRBJ2-3	TRBV29-1	CSVLQGVSSTDTQYF
-	TRBJ2-2	TRBV9	CASHLRIAANTGELFF
-	TRBJ1-5	TRBV20-1	CSAREGQPQHF
TRBD1	TRBJ2-1	TRBV4-2	CASSQGTGGSAGNEQFF
-	TRBJ2-7	TRBV7-2	CASSSQGLGDEQYF
-	-	TRBV18	CASSPPSRSTYEQYF
TRBD1	TRBJ1-3	TRBV4-1	CASSQYGTGSGNTIYF
-	TRBJ2-4	TRBV14	CASSQGGQLKNIQYF
-	TRBJ2-2	TRBV7-2	CAGLEAANTGELFF
-	TRBJ1-4	TRBV5-4	CASSLRPVSAEKLFF
-	TRBJ2-7	TRBV4-3	CASSQGSLDYEQYF
TRBD2	TRBJ2-5	TRBV23-1	CASSHSPSGGYQETQYF
-	TRBJ1-5	TRBV23-1	CASSHRFSVRNQPQHF